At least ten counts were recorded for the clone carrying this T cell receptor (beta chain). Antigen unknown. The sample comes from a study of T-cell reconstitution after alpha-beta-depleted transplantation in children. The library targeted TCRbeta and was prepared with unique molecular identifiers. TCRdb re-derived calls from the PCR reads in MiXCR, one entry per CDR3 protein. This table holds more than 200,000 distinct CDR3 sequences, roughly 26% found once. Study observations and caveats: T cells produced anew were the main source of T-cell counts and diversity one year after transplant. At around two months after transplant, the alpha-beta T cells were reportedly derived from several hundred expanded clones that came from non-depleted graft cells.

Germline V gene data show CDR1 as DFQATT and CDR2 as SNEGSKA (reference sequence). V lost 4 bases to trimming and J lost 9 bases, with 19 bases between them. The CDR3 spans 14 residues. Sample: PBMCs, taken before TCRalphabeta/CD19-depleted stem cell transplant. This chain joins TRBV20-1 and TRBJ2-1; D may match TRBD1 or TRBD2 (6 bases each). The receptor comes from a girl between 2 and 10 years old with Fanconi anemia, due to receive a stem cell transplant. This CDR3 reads CSATLDRAGGEQFF. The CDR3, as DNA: TGCAGTGCTACCTTGGACAGAGCCGGGGGTGAGCAGTTCTTC.